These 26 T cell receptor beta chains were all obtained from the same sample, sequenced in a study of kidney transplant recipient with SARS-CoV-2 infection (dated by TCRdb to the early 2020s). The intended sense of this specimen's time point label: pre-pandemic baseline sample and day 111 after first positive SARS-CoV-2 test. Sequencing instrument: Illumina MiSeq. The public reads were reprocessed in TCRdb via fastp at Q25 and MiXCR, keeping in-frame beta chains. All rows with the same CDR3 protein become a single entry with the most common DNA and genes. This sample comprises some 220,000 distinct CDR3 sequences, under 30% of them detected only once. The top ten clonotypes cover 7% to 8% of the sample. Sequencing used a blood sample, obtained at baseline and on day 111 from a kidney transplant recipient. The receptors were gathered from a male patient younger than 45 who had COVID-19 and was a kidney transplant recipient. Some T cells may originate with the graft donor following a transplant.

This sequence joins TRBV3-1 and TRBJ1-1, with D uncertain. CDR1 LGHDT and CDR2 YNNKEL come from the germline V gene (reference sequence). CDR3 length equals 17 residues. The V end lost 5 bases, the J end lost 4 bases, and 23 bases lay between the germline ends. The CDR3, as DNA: TGTGCCAGCAGCGGAGTGGATCCCATTCCAATTCGCACTGAAGCTTTCTTT. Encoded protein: CASSGVDPIPIRTEAFF.

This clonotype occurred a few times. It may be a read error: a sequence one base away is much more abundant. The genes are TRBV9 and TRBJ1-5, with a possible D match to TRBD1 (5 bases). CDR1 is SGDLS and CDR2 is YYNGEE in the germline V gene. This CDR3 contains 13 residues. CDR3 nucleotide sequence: TGTGCCAACAGCGTAGGCAGGGTTCAGCCCCAGCATTTT. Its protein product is CANSVGRVQPQHF.

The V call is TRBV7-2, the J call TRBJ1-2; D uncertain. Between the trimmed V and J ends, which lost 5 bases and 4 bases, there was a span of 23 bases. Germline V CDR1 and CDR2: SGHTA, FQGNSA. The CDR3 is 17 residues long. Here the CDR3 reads CASSQCPRDGKTYGYTF. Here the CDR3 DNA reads TGTGCCAGCAGCCAGTGTCCCAGAGACGGAAAGACCTATGGCTACACCTTC.

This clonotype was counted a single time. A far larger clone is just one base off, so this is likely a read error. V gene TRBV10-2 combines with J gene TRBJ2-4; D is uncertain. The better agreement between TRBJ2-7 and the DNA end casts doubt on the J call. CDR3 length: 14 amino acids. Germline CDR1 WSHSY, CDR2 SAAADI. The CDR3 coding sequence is TGCACCAGCAGTGAGAATTTGGCTGCGACCGAGCAGTACTTC. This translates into CTSSENLAATEQYF.

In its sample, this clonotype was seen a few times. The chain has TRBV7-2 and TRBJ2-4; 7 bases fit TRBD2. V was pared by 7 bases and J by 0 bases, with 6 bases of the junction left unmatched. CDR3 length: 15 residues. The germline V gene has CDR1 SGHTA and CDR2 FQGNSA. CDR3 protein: CASKRGGGAKNIQYF. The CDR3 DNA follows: TGTGCCAGCAAAAGAGGCGGGGGAGCCAAAAACATTCAGTACTTC. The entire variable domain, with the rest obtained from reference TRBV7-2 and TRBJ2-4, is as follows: GAGVSQSPSNKVTEKGKDVELRCDPISGHTALYWYRQSLGQGLEFLIYFQGNSAPDKSGLPSDRFSAERTGGSVSTLTIQRTQQEDSAVYLCASKRGGGAKNIQYFGAGTRLSVL.

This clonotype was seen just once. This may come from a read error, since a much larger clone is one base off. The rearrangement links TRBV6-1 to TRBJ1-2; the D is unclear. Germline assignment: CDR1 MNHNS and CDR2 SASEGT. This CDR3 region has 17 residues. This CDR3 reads CASSGRRECRKTYGYNF. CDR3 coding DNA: TGTGCCAGCAGTGGGAGACGGGAATGTAGAAAGACCTATGGCTACAACTTC.

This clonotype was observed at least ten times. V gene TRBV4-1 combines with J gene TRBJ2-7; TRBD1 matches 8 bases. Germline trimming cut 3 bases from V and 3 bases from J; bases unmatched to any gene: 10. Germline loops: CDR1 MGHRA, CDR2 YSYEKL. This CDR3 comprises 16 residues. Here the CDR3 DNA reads TGCGCCAGCAGCCAGGGAGGACAGGGTTTGTTCTACGAGCAGTACTTC. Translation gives CASSQGGQGLFYEQYF.

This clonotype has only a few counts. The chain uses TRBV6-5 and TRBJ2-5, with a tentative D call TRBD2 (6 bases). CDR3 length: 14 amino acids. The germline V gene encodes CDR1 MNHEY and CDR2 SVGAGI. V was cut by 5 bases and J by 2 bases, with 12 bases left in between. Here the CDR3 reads CASSKTGLQETQYF. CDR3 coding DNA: TGTGCCAGCAGTAAAACGGGACTGCAAGAGACCCAGTACTTC.

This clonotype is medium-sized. CDR3 nucleotide sequence: TGTGCCAGCAGCATGACAGGGGGATACTATGGCTACACCTTC. It codes for CASSMTGGYYGYTF. J is TRBJ1-2 and V is TRBV5-5; 9 bases are shared with TRBD1. The CDR3 totals 14 residues. With 4 bases clipped from V and 3 bases from J, the junction kept 4 bases outside the gene matches. Looked up from germline, CDR1 is SGHKS and CDR2 is YYEKEE (reference sequence).

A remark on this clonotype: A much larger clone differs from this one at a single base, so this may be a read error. The CDR3 protein is CASNPNSGTFNTGELFF. The CDR3 coding sequence is TGTGCCAGCAACCCGAACTCCGGGACATTCAACACCGGGGAGCTGTTTTTT. The chain employs TRBV9 and TRBJ2-2, with D perhaps TRBD1 (6 bases). Deletions cut 6 bases from V and 2 bases from J, with 20 bases between. The CDR3 consists of 17 residues. Germline V lookup: CDR1 SGDLS, CDR2 YYNGEE.

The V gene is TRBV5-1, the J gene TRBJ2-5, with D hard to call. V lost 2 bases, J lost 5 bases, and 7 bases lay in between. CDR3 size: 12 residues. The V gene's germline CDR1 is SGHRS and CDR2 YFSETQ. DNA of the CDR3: TGCGCCAGCAGCTTACAGTCGGAGACCCAGTACTTC. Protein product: CASSLQSETQYF.

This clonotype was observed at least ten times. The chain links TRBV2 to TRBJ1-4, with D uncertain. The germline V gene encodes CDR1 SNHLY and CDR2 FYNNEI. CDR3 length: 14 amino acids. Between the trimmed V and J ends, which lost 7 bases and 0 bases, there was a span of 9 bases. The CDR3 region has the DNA TGTGCCAGCACGACTCTTGCAACTAATGAAAAACTGTTTTTT. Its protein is CASTTLATNEKLFF.

The CDR3 DNA reads as TGTGCCAGCAGCGTAATTAGCGGGGACCTTGAGCAGTTCTTC. Its translation is CASSVISGDLEQFF. J is TRBJ2-1 and V is TRBV9; 8 bases map to TRBD2. CDR3 length: 14 residues. The V segment lost 1 base and the J segment 9 bases; nucleotides outside the gene matches: 6. The germline V gene encodes CDR1 SGDLS and CDR2 YYNGEE.

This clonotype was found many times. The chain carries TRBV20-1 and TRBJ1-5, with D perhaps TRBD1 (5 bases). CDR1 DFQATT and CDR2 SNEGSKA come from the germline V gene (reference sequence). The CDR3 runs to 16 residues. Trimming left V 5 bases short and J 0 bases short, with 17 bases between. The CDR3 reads CSARKGTVYSNQPQHF. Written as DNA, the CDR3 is TGCAGTGCTCGAAAAGGGACGGTTTATAGCAATCAGCCCCAGCATTTT.

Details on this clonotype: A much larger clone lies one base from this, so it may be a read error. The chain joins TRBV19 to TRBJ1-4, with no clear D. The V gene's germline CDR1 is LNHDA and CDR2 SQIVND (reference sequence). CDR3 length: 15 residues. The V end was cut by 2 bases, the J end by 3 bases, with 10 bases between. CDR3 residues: CASSIRGESNEKLFF. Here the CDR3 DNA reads TGTGCCAGTAGTATACGGGGAGAGTCTAATGAAAAACTGTTTTTT.

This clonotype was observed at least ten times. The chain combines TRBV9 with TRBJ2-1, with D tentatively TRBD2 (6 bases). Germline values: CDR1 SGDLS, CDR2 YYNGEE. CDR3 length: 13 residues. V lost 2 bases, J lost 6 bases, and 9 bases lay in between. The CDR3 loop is CASSVTSFNEQFF. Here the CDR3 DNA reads TGTGCCAGCAGCGTGACTAGTTTCAATGAGCAGTTCTTC.

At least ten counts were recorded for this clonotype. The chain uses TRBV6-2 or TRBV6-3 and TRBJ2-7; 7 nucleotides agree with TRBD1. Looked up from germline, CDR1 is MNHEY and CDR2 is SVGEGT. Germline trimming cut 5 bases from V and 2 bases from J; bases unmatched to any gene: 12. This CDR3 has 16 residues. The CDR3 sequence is CASSRGERDRPYEQYV. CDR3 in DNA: TGTGCCAGCAGTCGAGGGGAACGGGACAGACCCTACGAGCAGTACGTC.

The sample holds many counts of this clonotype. The CDR3 reads CASSISQRSRKTYGYTF. CDR3 sequence (DNA): TGTGCCAGCAGTATATCACAACGCTCTAGAAAGACCTATGGCTACACCTTC. The chain couples TRBV6-8 to TRBJ1-2; no clear D gene. CDR1 and CDR2 from the germline V gene are MNHGY and SAAAGT. Trimming pared 5 bases from V and 4 bases from J, leaving 23 bases between. This CDR3 spans 17 amino acids.

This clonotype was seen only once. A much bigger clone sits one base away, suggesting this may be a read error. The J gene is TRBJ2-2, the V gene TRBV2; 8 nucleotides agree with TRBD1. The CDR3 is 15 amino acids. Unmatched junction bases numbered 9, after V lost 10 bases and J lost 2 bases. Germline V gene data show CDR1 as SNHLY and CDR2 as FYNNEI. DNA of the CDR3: TGTGCCAACAGAGAACAGGGGGTCAACACCGGGGAGCTGTTTTTT. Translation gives CANREQGVNTGELFF.

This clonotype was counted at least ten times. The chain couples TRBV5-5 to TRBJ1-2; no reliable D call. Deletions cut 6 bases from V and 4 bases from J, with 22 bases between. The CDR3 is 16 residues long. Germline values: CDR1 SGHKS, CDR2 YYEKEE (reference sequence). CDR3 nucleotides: TGTGCCAGCACATACCATGTCTCGCGAAAGACCTATGGCTACACCTTC. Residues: CASTYHVSRKTYGYTF. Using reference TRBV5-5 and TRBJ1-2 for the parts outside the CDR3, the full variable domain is DAGVTQSPTHLIKTRGQQVTLRCSPISGHKSVSWYQQVLGQGPQFIFQYYEKEERGRGNFPDRFSARQFPNYSSELNVNALLLGDSALYLCASTYHVSRKTYGYTFGSGTRLTVV.

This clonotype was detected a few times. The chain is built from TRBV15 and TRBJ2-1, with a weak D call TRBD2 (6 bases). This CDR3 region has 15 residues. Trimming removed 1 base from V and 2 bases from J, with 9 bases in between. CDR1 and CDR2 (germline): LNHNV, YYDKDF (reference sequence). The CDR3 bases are TGTGCCACCAGCAGAGCGGGAGCCCCCTACAATGAGCAGTTCTTC. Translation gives CATSRAGAPYNEQFF.

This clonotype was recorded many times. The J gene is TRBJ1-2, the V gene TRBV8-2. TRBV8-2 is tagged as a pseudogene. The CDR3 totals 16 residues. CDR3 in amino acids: CGSDRIDSRKTYGYTF. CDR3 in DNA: TGTGGCAGTGACCGAATTGATAGCCGAAAGACCTATGGCTACACCTTC.

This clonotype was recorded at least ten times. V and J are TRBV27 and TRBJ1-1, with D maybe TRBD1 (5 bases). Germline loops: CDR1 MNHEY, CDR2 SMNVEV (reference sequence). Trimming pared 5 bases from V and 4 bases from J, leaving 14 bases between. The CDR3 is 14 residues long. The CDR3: CASSLRAGGTEAFF. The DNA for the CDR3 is TGTGCCAGCAGTCTACGAGCGGGGGGCACTGAAGCTTTCTTT.

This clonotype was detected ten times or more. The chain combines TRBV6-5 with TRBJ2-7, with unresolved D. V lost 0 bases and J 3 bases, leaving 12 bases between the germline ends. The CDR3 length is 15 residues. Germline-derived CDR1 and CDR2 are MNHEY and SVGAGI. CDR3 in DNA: TGTGCCAGCAGTTACTCGCACCTCAGCTACTACGAGCAGTACTTC. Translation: CASSYSHLSYYEQYF.

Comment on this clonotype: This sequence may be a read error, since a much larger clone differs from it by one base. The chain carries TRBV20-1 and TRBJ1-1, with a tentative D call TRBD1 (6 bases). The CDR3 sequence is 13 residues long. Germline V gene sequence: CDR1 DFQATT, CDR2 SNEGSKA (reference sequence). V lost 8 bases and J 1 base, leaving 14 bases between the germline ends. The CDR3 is CSTGGHANTEAFF. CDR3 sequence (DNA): TGCAGTACTGGGGGACATGCGAACACTGAAGCTTTCTTT.

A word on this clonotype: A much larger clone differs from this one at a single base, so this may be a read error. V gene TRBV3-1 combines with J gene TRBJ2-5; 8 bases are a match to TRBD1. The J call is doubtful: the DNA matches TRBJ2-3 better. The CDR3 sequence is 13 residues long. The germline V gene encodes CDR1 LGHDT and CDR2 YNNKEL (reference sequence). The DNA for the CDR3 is TGTGCCAGCGGCCAAGAGACAGGGGCTACGCAGTATTTT. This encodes CASGQETGATQYF.